The rows below give T cell receptor beta chains drawn from one sample of a study of blood T cell repertoires in COVID-19. The method was immunoSEQ multiplex PCR; TCRdb's version includes in-frame clones alone and lacks a portion of them. The sample has 200,000 to 250,000 clones, approximately 88% seen once. Sequencing was done on a sample of PBMCs or T cells enriched from blood (not recorded which). The receptor set was obtained from a woman aged 25 to 39 who had been exposed to COVID-19. CDR3s include the opening cysteine and the closing phenylalanine or tryptophan. Each record gives: V gene, J gene, CDR3 protein.

>TRBV6-5|TRBJ2-1
CASRGLAANEQFF
>TRBV25-1|TRBJ2-5
CASTDSVGQETQYF
>TRBV19|TRBJ2-2
CASSIPRGHTGELFF
>TRBV4-2|TRBJ2-7
CASSQDDSGRPNEQYF
>TRBV2|TRBJ2-7
CASREGQANFYEQYF
>TRBV6-5|TRBJ1-1
CASSQTGNAEAFF
>TRBV10-2|TRBJ2-3
CASSESAGRTDTQYF
>TRBV30|TRBJ2-5
CAQDFLTSGSGTQYF
>TRBV7-9|TRBJ2-7
CASSLGRGRYEQYF
>TRBV7-3|TRBJ2-5
CASSLSGGIKGETQYF
>TRBV7-3|TRBJ2-1
CASSLIPRDRGNEQFF
>TRBV2|TRBJ2-5
CASRQGAVETQYF
>TRBV27|TRBJ2-1
CASSLSLTSSYEQFF
>TRBV6-2/TRBV6-3|TRBJ1-4
CASSHRSYKLFF
>TRBV5-5|TRBJ1-5
CASSLAQGNSNQPQHF
>TRBV3-1/TRBV3-2|TRBJ2-5
CASSQILAGGRQETQYF
>TRBV11-2|TRBJ2-7
CASSAEGASYEQYF
>TRBV10-2|TRBJ1-2
CASSLDRRYGYTF
>TRBV2|TRBJ2-3
CASSERGDTQYF
>TRBV2|TRBJ1-6
CAKKGSRGGSPLHF